This T cell receptor (beta chain) comes out of a study of OX40 agonist ivuxolimab in advanced cancers. Study-level information: Ivuxolimab is a fully human IgG2 antibody that activates OX40 (CD134). General study points: Antigen specificity of clonally expanded peripheral T cells was not established. Averaging showed that CD8+ T cells had more expanded clones than CD4+ did.

As concerns this clone: Its antigen remains unidentified.

Profiling relied on immunoSEQ multiplex PCR, and the TCRdb table lists in-frame clones only, not all of them. Of about 49,000 clones listed, 85% are singletons. The receptor was derived from an adult with an advanced solid tumor such as melanoma, head and neck, liver or kidney cancer. The sequencing used CD4+ or CD8+ T cells sorted from blood, collected in a trial of the OX40 agonist ivuxolimab.

CDR3 sequence reads: CASSELGVNTEAFF. DNA for the CDR3: TGTGCCAGCAGTGAACTGGGGGTGAACACTGAAGCTTTCTTT. The chain carries TRBV25-1 and TRBJ1-1; D is perhaps TRBD1 (5 bases). Germline V gene lookup returns CDR1 MGHDK and CDR2 SYGVNS. The ends were cut back, 2 bases at V and 0 bases at J, with 7 bases in the middle. The CDR3 is made up of 14 amino acids.